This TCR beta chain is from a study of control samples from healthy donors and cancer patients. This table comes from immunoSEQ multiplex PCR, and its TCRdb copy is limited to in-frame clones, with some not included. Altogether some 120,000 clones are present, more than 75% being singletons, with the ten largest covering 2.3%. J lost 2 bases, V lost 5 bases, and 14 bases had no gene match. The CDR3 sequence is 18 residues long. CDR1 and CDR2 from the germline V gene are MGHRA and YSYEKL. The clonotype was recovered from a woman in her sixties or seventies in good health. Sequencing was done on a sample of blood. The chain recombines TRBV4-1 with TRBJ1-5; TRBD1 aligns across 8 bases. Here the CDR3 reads CASSTRTGRGSGNQPQHF. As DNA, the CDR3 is TGCGCCAGCAGCACCCGGACAGGGAGGGGTAGTGGCAATCAGCCCCAGCATTTT.